The source of this T cell receptor (beta chain) is a study of blood T cell repertoires in COVID-19. Participants were aged about 18 to 89 years from 20 to 30 US areas. Per the study methods: Using reference gene primer amplification, nucleated cell counts were estimated. Assay used: immunoSEQ multiplex PCR; TCRdb lists only in-frame clones, some missing. V and J calls and clone size are copied from that table; D and trimming were computed from the DNA. In the table there are under 200,000 clones, 82% of which are singletons. The material sequenced was PBMCs or T cells enriched from blood (not recorded which). This receptor was obtained from a woman aged 55 to 70 with acute COVID-19.

The CDR3 reads CASSEGRGLAKNIQYF. CDR3 in DNA: TGCGCCAGCAGTGAGGGCAGGGGGCTAGCCAAAAACATTCAGTACTTC. This chain connects TRBV10-1 to TRBJ2-4; 8 bases agree with TRBD1. With 2 bases clipped from V and 0 bases from J, the junction kept 3 bases outside the gene matches. The length of the CDR3 is 16 residues. Germline V gene lookup returns CDR1 WNHNN and CDR2 SYGVQD (reference sequence).